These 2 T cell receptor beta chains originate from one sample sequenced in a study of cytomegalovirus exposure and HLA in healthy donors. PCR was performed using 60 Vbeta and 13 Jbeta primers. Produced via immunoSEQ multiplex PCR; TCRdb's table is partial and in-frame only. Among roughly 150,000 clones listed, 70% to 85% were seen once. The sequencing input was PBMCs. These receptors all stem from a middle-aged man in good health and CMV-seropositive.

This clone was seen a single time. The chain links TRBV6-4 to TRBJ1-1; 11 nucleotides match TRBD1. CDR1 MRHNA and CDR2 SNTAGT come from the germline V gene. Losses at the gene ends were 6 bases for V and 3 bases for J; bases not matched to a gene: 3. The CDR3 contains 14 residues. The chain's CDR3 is CASSRDRGDTEAFF. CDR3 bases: TGTGCCAGCAGCCGGGACAGGGGGGACACTGAAGCTTTCTTT.

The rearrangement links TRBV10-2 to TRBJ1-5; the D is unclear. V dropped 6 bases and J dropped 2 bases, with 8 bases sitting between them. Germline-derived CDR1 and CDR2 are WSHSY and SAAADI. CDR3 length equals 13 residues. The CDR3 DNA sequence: TGCGCCAGCAGGAGGGCGGGCAATCAGCCCCAGCATTTT. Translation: CASRRAGNQPQHF.